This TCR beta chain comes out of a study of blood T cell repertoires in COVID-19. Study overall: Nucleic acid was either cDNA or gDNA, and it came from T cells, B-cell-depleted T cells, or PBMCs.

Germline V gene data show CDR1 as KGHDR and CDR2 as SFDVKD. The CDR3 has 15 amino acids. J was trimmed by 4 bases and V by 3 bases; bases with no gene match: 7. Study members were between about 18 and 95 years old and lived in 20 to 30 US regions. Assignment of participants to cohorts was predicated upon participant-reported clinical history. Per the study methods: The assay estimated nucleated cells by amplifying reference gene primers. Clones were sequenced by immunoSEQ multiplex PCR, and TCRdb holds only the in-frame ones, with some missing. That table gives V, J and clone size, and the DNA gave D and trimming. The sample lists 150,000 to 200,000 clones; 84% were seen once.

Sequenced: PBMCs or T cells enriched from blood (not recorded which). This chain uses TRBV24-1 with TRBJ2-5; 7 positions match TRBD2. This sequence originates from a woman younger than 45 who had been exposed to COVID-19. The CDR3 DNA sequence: TGTGCCACCAGTGATACATCGGGGGGAGGAGAGACCCAGTACTTC. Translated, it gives CATSDTSGGGETQYF.